The clone carrying this T cell receptor beta chain was counted at least ten times. The antigen is undetermined. The data belong to a study of T cells after yellow fever vaccination. Germline V gene lookup returns CDR1 MGHRA and CDR2 YSYEKL. V lost 0 bases to trimming and J lost 0 bases; unmatched junction nucleotides: 5. This CDR3 is 18 amino acids long. They built TCR cDNA with 5'RACE template switching, a step that put in a universal primer site and UMIs. TCRdb ran MiXCR on the 5' RACE reads and lists one entry per CDR3 protein. In the table there are around 310,000 distinct CDR3 sequences, more than 8.5% of which are singletons. Broader study findings: Clonotype sharing between CD4 and CD8 compartments was small. A large majority of primary-vaccination clones showed up again after the booster (about 97% CD4, 75% to 90% CD8).

The chain recombines TRBV4-1 with TRBJ2-4; 10 bases agree with TRBD2. This TCR derives from a young man who received the YFV17D yellow fever vaccine. This specimen was PBMCs, taken on the day of the first yellow fever vaccination. CDR3 residues: CASSQDGTSGEAKNIQYF. The CDR3 DNA follows: TGCGCCAGCAGCCAAGATGGTACTAGCGGGGAAGCCAAAAACATTCAGTACTTC.